This paragraph covers one TCR beta chain sequence. No antigen is known for it. Base quality data are lacking; no much larger clone is found one base away. The data derive from a study of Graves' ophthalmopathy and Graves' hyperthyroidism (dated by TCRdb to the late 2010s). Turning to the overall study: Stable hyperthyroidism was defined as no progression to ophthalmopathy within 18 months of follow-up. To tell Graves' ophthalmopathy apart from Graves' hyperthyroidism, and to predict which patients would progress to ophthalmopathy, the study relied on TCR beta repertoire signatures. In total, some 130 blood samples were TCR-sequenced: some 43 ophthalmopathy, under 80 hyperthyroidism and approximately 17 hyperthyroidism-to-ophthalmopathy patients. A discovery set of 100 patients (roughly 41 ophthalmopathy, about 59 stable hyperthyroidism) was enrolled to explore V-J signatures distinguishing ophthalmopathy from hyperthyroidism. The independent validation cohort included about 19 hyperthyroidism patients plus 17 patients who later progressed from hyperthyroidism to ophthalmopathy. T-cell repertoires of thyroid tissue and blood were compared in more than 5 hyperthyroidism patients. After sampling, hyperthyroidism patients received methimazole starting at 30 mg daily, and ophthalmopathy patients received high-dose intravenous methylprednisolone.

Summary of the overall study and its limitations: Most of the expanded thyroid clonotypes with a frequency above 0.001 were also detected in blood, and it was suggested that the thyroid immune response may be reflected by blood repertoires. No statistical method was used to set the sample size in advance, and the investigators knew which group each participant was assigned to. In validation, the model predicted ophthalmopathy progression with nearly 71% sensitivity and roughly 72% specificity; some 13 predicted patients were CT-confirmed with GO in a median of approximately 6.5 months. In cross-validation, the 13-signature model distinguished ophthalmopathy from stable hyperthyroidism with approximately 90% sensitivity and over 81% specificity, while in the test set the corresponding values were about 80% and 75%.

For repertoire sequencing, the TCR beta CDR3 regions were amplified from RNA transcripts. The first round was an RT-PCR using HTBI primers with the Qiagen OneStep RT-PCR kit, and this first round was followed by a second-round multiplex PCR, then size selection and purification. The libraries underwent paired-end sequencing with 100 bp reads on an Illumina HiSeq2000. Under the source paper's analysis protocol: SOAPnuke was used to process the reads, removing any read that contained adapters or uncalled bases, had a mean Phred below 15, or lacked an exact match to the constant primer or identifier. COPE v1.2.5 was used to merge the high-quality paired reads. Unique nucleotide sequences were defined as clonotypes and aligned to IMGT TRB V, D and J references using MiTCR v1.1. Only V-J combinations with frequency above 0.0001 were analysed, covering around 99% of repertoires. For each V-J combination, a TCR clonal expansion and chaos score was defined as the ratio of F50 clonal expansion to chaos observed in the TCRdist matrix. Features were reduced by Welch's t-statistics and random forest to 10 to 15 V-J combinations, which fed a naive Bayes classifier. Thyroid-blood repertoire similarity was quantified with the Morisita-Horn index. TCRdb redid the processing of the public reads, applying fastp at Q25 and MiXCR, and retained in-frame beta chains. Records with the same CDR3 protein are collapsed into one entry carrying the most frequent genes and DNA. Here the V and J calls rest on TCRdb's processing, not on the authors' analysis. This sample lists around 1,200,000 distinct CDR3 sequences; approximately 35% were detected once. The ten biggest clones cover around 10% of the sample.

V lost 5 bases and J lost 3 bases; the stretch between them is 23 bases long. CDR3 length: 18 amino acids, cysteine to phenylalanine. This entry keeps only the CDR3 DNA: 54 bases, framed from base 1. From a lookup of the germline V gene, CDR1 and CDR2 are SNHLY and FYNNEI. The hyperthyroidism patients were 18 to 65 years old and newly diagnosed, with a disease duration of less than 2 months. Patients with other autoimmune diseases, uncontrolled infections, pregnancy or lactation were excluded from the study. Clinical symptoms, serum thyroxine, TRAb, thyroid ultrasound and orbital computed tomography formed the basis of the diagnosis. Total RNA was extracted using Trizol reagent, and RNA quality was checked on an Agilent 2100 Bioanalyzer.

The source of this sequence is an adult man with Graves' hyperthyroidism. The sample comprised peripheral blood or thyroid tissue (not recorded which). Rearrangement joined TRBV2 to TRBJ1-5, and perhaps TRBD1 as D gene, on 6 matching bases. Here is the DNA: TGTGCCAGCAGTCCATATATCCCTGGACGGGGGCACAATCAGCCCCAGCATTTT. This translates into CASSPYIPGRGHNQPQHF.